The 14 T cell receptor beta chains in this list originate from one sample, sequenced in a study of T cells in Graves' hyperthyroidism and ophthalmopathy. RNA transcripts yielded amplified TCR beta CDR3 regions. An initial round of RT-PCR targeting the TCR CDR3 relied on the HTBI primer set. TCRdb re-called the multiplex PCR reads through MiXCR, storing one row per CDR3 protein. The profile shows more than 500,000 distinct CDR3 sequences, more than 15% of them singletons. The sample comprised blood. The source is a woman in her twenties or thirties with Graves' ophthalmopathy.

This clonotype appeared many times. The V and J genes are TRBV11-2 and TRBJ2-7, with D perhaps TRBD2 (5 bases). The CDR3 contains 15 residues. V lost 5 bases to trimming and J lost 0 bases, with 14 bases between them. The germline CDR1 and CDR2 sequences are SGHAT and FQNNGV. CDR3 region: CASSPVDWSSYEQYF. CDR3 bases: TGTGCCAGCAGCCCCGTGGACTGGTCCTCCTACGAGCAGTACTTC.

A few counts support this clonotype. This chain joins TRBV24-1 and TRBJ2-1; 10 bases agree with TRBD1. CDR3 length: 16 residues. Germline CDR1 KGHDR, CDR2 SFDVKD. Germline trimming cut 2 bases from V and 5 bases from J; bases unmatched to any gene: 5. The CDR3 here is CATSDSGTGANNEQFF. The CDR3 coding sequence is TGTGCCACCAGTGATTCCGGGACAGGGGCGAACAATGAGCAGTTCTTC.

This clonotype occurred a few times. The chain employs TRBV7-9 and TRBJ2-4, with a tentative D call TRBD2 (5 bases). CDR1 SEHNR and CDR2 FQNEAQ come from the germline V gene (reference sequence). The CDR3 has 17 residues. Between the trimmed V and J ends, which lost 4 bases and 8 bases, there was a span of 24 bases. The CDR3 bases are TGTGCCAGCAGCTCGTCCGAGGGAATCACTAGGTTGGACATTCAGTACTTC. This sequence encodes CASSSSEGITRLDIQYF. Full variable domain (missing parts from reference TRBV7-9 and TRBJ2-4): DTGVSQNPRHKITKRGQNVTFRCDPISEHNRLYWYRQTLGQGPEFLTYFQNEAQLEKSRLLSDRFSAERPKGSFSTLEIQRTEQGDSAMYLCASSSSEGITRLDIQYFGAGTRLSVL.

This chain uses TRBV18 with TRBJ2-5; D perhaps matches TRBD2 (5 bases). Germline V gene lookup returns CDR1 KGHSH and CDR2 LQKENI. V was clipped by 3 bases and J by 2 bases, with 13 bases between them. The CDR3 extends over 15 amino acids. The CDR3 sequence is CASSPGERGQETQYF. The DNA of the CDR3 is TGTGCCAGCTCACCGGGAGAGAGAGGACAAGAGACCCAGTACTTC. The full variable domain, its missing parts supplied by reference TRBV18 and TRBJ2-5, is NAGVMQNPRHLVRRRGQEARLRCSPMKGHSHVYWYRQLPEEGLKFMVYLQKENIIDESGMPKERFSAEFPKEGPSILRIQQVVRGDSAAYFCASSPGERGQETQYFGPGTRLLVL.

This clonotype was observed a few times. The chain uses TRBV20-1 and TRBJ2-2; 8 nucleotides agree with TRBD2. The CDR3 loop spans 14 amino acids. J gave up 2 bases and V 3 bases, and 2 bases lay outside the gene matches. Per germline, CDR1 DFQATT and CDR2 SNEGSKA (reference sequence). The CDR3, as DNA: TGCAGTGCTAGGGCGGGAGGTAACACCGGGGAGCTGTTTTTT. Translated, it gives CSARAGGNTGELFF.

As concerns this clonotype: One end of the junction varies from germline; a read error may be responsible. This chain connects TRBV5-1 to TRBJ2-7; D gene ambiguous. Germline assignment: CDR1 SGHRS and CDR2 YFSETQ. The CDR3 has 14 amino acids. The CDR3 spells CASQTRTSDYEQYF. The CDR3, as DNA: TGTGCCAGCCAAACTCGCACGTCTGACTACGAGCAGTACTTC.

This clonotype came up a few times. V usage is TRBV29-1 and J usage is TRBJ1-1; possibly TRBD1 for D (5 bases). Trimming left V 7 bases short and J 2 bases short, with 8 bases between. Germline V CDR1 and CDR2: SQVTM, ANQGSEA. This CDR3 is 11 amino acids long. Written as DNA, the CDR3 is TGCAGCGGCGGGGGAAACACTGAAGCTTTCTTT. This gives the protein CSGGGNTEAFF.

This clonotype was seen at least ten times. The chain combines TRBV20-1 with TRBJ2-1, with a tentative D call TRBD1 (5 bases). The CDR3 runs to 15 residues. Trimming cost V 4 bases and J 8 bases, with 21 bases left between them. The germline gives CDR1 DFQATT, CDR2 SNEGSKA (reference sequence). CDR3 DNA sequence: TGCAGTGCTATCCGACCGCTGGGCAGGGCGTATGAGCAGTTCTTC. As protein: CSAIRPLGRAYEQFF.

This clonotype was detected many times. The CDR3 DNA sequence: TGTGCCAGCTCCGGGGCGCCGGCTAATGAAAAACTGTTTTTT. It encodes CASSGAPANEKLFF. This chain uses TRBV2 with TRBJ1-4; D is possibly TRBD1 (5 bases). CDR3 length: 14 residues. V gave up 8 bases and J gave up 3 bases, with 13 bases separating them. The germline gives CDR1 SNHLY, CDR2 FYNNEI.

This clonotype was detected only a few times. The chain carries TRBV7-2 and TRBJ2-3, with 12 bases matching TRBD2. After removal of 4 bases from V and 0 bases from J, the junction contained 8 bases not matched to a gene. The germline CDR1 and CDR2 sequences are SGHTA and FQGNSA. This CDR3 is built from 18 residues. CDR3 residues: CASSSGLAGVPSTDTQYF. The CDR3, as DNA: TGTGCCAGCAGCTCGGGACTAGCGGGCGTTCCTAGCACAGATACGCAGTATTTT.

This clonotype appeared a few times. V usage is TRBV2 and J usage is TRBJ2-2; D may be TRBD2 (6 bases). Germline V gene lookup returns CDR1 SNHLY and CDR2 FYNNEI. There are 15 residues in the CDR3. Trimming left V 3 bases short and J 5 bases short, with 13 bases between. The CDR3 here is CASSELEGRTGELFF. The CDR3 region has the DNA TGTGCCAGCAGTGAGCTGGAGGGTCGGACCGGGGAGCTGTTTTTT. The full variable domain, with the rest looked up from reference TRBV2 and TRBJ2-2, is EPEVTQTPSHQVTQMGQEVILRCVPISNHLYFYWYRQILGQKVEFLVSFYNNEISEKSEIFDDQFSVERPDGSNFTLKIRSTKLEDSAMYFCASSELEGRTGELFFGEGSRLTVL.

This clonotype was picked up a small number of times. This sequence joins TRBV9 and TRBJ1-4; 9 bases map to TRBD1. Germline V gene lookup returns CDR1 SGDLS and CDR2 YYNGEE. This CDR3 has 17 residues. V lost 1 base to trimming and J lost 2 bases; unmatched junction nucleotides: 6. The CDR3 DNA sequence: TGTGCCAGCAGCGTAAGGACAGGGGAGGGGACTAATGAAAAACTGTTTTTT. Translation: CASSVRTGEGTNEKLFF.

Many counts were recorded for this clonotype. This chain uses TRBV20-1 with TRBJ2-5; D not resolved. The CDR3 runs 13 residues. The germline CDR1 and CDR2 sequences are DFQATT and SNEGSKA (reference sequence). The V end lost 4 bases, the J end lost 5 bases, and 14 bases lay between the germline ends. In DNA, the CDR3 is TGCAGTGCTAACCAGGATGAGAGGGAGACCCAGTACTTC. Translation: CSANQDERETQYF.

This clonotype was detected many times. The chain employs TRBV20-1 and TRBJ2-5, with 7 bases aligning to TRBD2. V lost 5 bases and J lost 3; bases outside the gene matches: 6. CDR3 length: 13 residues. Germline V gene sequence: CDR1 DFQATT, CDR2 SNEGSKA (reference sequence). The CDR3 loop reads CSAFRLAEETQYF. The CDR3 nucleotides read TGCAGTGCTTTTCGACTAGCTGAAGAGACCCAGTACTTC.